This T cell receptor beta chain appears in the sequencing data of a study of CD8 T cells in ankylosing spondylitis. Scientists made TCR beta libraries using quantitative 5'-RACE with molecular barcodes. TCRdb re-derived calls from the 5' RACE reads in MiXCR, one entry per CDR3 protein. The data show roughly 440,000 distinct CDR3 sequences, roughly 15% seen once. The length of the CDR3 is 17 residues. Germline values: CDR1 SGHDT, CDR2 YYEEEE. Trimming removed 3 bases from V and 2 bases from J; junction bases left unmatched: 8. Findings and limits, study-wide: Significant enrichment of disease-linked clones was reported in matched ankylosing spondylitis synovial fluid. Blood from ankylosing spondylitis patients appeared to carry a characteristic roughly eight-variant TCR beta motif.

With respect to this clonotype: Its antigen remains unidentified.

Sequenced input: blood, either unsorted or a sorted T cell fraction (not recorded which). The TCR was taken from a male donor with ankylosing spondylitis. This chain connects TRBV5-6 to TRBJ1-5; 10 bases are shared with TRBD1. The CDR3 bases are TGTGCCAGCAGCTCGGGGACAGGGGTGGGGGGCAATCAGCCCCAGCATTTT. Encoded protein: CASSSGTGVGGNQPQHF.